This T cell receptor beta chain emerged from a study of T cells in Graves' hyperthyroidism and ophthalmopathy. Study-level points and caveats: A 13 V-J model separated ophthalmopathy from stable hyperthyroidism. Blood samples included most of the expanded thyroid clonotypes exceeding 0.001.

Trimming removed 4 bases from V and 6 bases from J; junction bases left unmatched: 8. Per germline, CDR1 SGHRS and CDR2 YFSETQ. CDR3 length equals 15 residues. There were TCR beta CDR3 regions amplified from RNA transcripts. The primer set for the first-round RT-PCR of the TCR CDR3 was HTBI. TCRdb itself ran the multiplex PCR reads through MiXCR, one entry per CDR3 protein. This sample yields roughly 500,000 distinct CDR3 sequences, of which over 35% are seen a single time; roughly 45% belongs to the top ten. In this sample, this clonotype turned up many times. Its antigen is still unknown. Investigators excluded patients with uncontrolled infection, other autoimmune disease, pregnancy or lactation. Orbital computed tomography and thyroid ultrasound, together with serum TRAb and thyroxine and clinical symptoms, were used for diagnoses.

Material: peripheral blood or thyroid tissue (not recorded which). The origin of this receptor is an adult woman with Graves' disease, either hyperthyroidism or ophthalmopathy (not recorded which). The chain uses TRBV5-1 and TRBJ1-5; TRBD1 matches 9 bases. CDR3 sequence reads: CASSPGQGGSQPQHF. CDR3 coding DNA: TGCGCCAGCAGCCCGGGACAGGGCGGGAGTCAGCCCCAGCATTTT.